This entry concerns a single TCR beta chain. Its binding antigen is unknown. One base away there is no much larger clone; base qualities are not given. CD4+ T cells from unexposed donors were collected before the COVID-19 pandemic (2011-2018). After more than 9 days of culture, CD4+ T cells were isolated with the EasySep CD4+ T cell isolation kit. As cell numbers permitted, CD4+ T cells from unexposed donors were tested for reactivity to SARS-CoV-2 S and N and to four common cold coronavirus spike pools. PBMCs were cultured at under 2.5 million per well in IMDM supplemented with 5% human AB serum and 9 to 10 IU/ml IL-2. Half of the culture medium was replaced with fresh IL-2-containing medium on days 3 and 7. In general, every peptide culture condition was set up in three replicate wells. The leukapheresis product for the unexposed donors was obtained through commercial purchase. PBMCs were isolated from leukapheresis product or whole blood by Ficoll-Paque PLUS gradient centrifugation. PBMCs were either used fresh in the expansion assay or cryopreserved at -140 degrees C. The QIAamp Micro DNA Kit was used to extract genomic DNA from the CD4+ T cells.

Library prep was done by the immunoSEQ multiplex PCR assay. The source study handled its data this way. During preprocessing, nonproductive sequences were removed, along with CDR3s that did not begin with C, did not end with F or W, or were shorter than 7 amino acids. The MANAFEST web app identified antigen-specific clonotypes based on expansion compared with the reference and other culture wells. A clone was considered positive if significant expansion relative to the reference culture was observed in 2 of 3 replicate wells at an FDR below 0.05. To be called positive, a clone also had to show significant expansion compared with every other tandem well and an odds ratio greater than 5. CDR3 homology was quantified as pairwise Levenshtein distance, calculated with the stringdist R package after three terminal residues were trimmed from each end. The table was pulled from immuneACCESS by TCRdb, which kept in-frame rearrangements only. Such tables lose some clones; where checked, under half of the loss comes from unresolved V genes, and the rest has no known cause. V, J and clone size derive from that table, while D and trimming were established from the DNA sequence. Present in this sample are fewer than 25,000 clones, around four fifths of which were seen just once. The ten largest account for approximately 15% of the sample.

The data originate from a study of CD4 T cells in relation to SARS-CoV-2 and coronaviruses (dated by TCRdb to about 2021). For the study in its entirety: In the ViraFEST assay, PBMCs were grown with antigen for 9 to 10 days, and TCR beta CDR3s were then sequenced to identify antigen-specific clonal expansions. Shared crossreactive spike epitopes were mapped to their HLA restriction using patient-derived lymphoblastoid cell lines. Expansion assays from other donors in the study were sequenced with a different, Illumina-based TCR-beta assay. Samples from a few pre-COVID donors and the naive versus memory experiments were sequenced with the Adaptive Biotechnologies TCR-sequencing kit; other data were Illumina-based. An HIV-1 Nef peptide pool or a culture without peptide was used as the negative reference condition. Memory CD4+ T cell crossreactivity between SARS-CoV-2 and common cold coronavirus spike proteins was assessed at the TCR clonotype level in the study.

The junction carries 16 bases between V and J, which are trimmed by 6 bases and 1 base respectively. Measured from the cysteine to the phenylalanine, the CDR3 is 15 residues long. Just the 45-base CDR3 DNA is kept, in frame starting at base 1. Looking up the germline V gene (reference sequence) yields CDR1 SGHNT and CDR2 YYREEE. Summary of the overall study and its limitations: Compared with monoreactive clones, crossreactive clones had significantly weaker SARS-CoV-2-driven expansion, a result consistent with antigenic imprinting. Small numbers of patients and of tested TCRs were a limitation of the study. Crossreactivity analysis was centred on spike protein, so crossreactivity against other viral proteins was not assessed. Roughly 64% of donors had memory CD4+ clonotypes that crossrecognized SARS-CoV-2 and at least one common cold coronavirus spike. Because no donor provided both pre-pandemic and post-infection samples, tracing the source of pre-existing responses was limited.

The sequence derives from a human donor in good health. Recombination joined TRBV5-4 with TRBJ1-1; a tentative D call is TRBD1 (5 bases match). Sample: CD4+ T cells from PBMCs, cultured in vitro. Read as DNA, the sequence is TGTGCCAGCACACCGGTGGGGGAACAGAACACTGAAGCTTTCTTT. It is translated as CASTPVGEQNTEAFF.